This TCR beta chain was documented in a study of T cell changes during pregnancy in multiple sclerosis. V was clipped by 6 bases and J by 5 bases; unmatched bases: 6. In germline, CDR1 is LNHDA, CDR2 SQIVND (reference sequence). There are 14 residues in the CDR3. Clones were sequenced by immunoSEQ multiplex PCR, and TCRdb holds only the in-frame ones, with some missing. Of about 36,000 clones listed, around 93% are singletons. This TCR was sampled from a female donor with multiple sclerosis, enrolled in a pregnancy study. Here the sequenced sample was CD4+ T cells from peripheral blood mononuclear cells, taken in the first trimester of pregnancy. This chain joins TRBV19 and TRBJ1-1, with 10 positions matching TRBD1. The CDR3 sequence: CASSLGQGRTEAFF. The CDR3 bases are TGTGCCAGTAGCCTGGGACAGGGGCGTACTGAAGCTTTCTTT.